Listed below are T cell receptor beta chains from one sample, sequenced in a study of response to subunit inactivated influenza vaccine. Using its own MiXCR run on the RT-PCR reads, TCRdb lists one record per CDR3 protein. The table lists around 320,000 distinct CDR3 sequences, around 20% of them singletons. Source: PBMCs from blood, taken less than 22 months after vaccination. All receptors come from a man between 45 and 75 years old who received an inactivated influenza vaccine. The CDR3 runs from the conserved cysteine through the conserved F or W. A D gene is named only where the DNA matches it firmly. The size entry is marked missing in some rows and otherwise reads once, few, many or a size class.

D: .
V: TRBV6-1
size: few
J: TRBJ2-1
length: 15
CDR3: CASTPYQSSYNEQFF
DNA: TGTGCCAGCACCCCCTACCAGAGCTCCTACAATGAGCAGTTCTTC

D: .
V: TRBV6-6
size: .
J: TRBJ2-5
length: 13
CDR3: CASRRQHRETQYF
DNA: TGTGCCAGCAGACGACAGCACAGGGAGACCCAGTACTTC

D: .
V: TRBV5-1
size: .
J: TRBJ2-1
length: 13
CDR3: CASSFGGNNEQFF
DNA: TGCGCCAGCAGCTTCGGGGGAAACAATGAGCAGTTCTTC

D: TRBD2
V: TRBV4-2
size: .
J: TRBJ2-7
length: 16
CDR3: CASSQGSLAGVYEQYF
DNA: TGTGCCAGCAGCCAAGGTTCCCTAGCGGGAGTCTACGAGCAGTACTTC

D: .
V: TRBV4-3
size: .
J: TRBJ1-2
length: 13
CDR3: CASRPQGSNGYTF
DNA: TGCGCCAGCAGGCCGCAGGGGTCTAATGGCTACACCTTC

D: TRBD1
V: TRBV6-1
size: .
J: TRBJ2-7
length: 17
CDR3: CASSKIHRGRGYYEQYF
DNA: TGTGCCAGCAGCAAAATTCACAGGGGGAGAGGGTACTACGAGCAGTACTTC

D: TRBD2
V: TRBV2
size: .
J: TRBJ2-5
length: 15
CDR3: CASSEGLANQETQYF
DNA: TGTGCCAGCAGTGAGGGACTAGCGAACCAAGAGACCCAGTACTTC

D: .
V: TRBV7-2
size: few
J: TRBJ2-5
length: 15
CDR3: CASSLVRSSSETQYF
DNA: TGTGCCAGCAGCTTAGTACGATCGTCCAGCGAGACCCAGTACTTC

D: TRBD1
V: TRBV13
size: few
J: TRBJ1-3
length: 15
CDR3: CASRWGQAGGNTIYF
DNA: TGTGCCAGCAGATGGGGACAGGCCGGGGGAAACACCATATATTTT

D: .
V: TRBV7-2
size: few
J: TRBJ1-3
length: 15
CDR3: CASSSHGGTGNTIYF
DNA: TGTGCCAGCAGCTCCCATGGGGGGACTGGAAACACCATATATTTT

D: .
V: TRBV3-1
size: .
J: TRBJ2-3
length: 15
CDR3: CASSQMQLSTDTQYF
DNA: TGTGCCAGCAGCCAAATGCAGCTTTCCACAGATACGCAGTATTTT

D: .
V: TRBV15
size: .
J: TRBJ2-5
length: 13
CDR3: CATSRDPRETQYF
DNA: TGTGCCACCAGCAGAGATCCCAGGGAGACCCAGTACTTC

D: .
V: TRBV10-3
size: many
J: TRBJ1-4
length: 13
CDR3: CAISEATNEKLFF
DNA: TGTGCCATCAGCGAAGCAACTAATGAAAAACTGTTTTTT

D: .
V: TRBV7-8
size: .
J: TRBJ2-4
length: 16
CDR3: CASSYRQGLAKNIQYF
DNA: TGTGCCAGCAGCTATCGACAGGGACTAGCCAAAAACATTCAGTACTTC

D: TRBD1
V: TRBV30
size: few
J: TRBJ1-2
length: 15
CDR3: CAWSAGTGVNYGYTF
DNA: TGTGCCTGGAGTGCCGGGACAGGGGTTAACTATGGCTACACCTTC

D: TRBD1
V: TRBV6-5
size: few
J: TRBJ1-2
length: 15
CDR3: CASSYAGTGFNGYTF
DNA: TGTGCCAGCAGTTACGCCGGGACAGGGTTCAATGGCTACACCTTC

D: .
V: TRBV7-2
size: .
J: TRBJ1-5
length: 14
CDR3: CASSLTGSIQPQHF
DNA: TGTGCCAGCAGCTTAACAGGGTCTATTCAGCCCCAGCATTTT

D: .
V: TRBV4-2
size: .
J: TRBJ2-7
length: 15
CDR3: CASSQGSGQTYEQYF
DNA: TGTGCCAGCAGCCAGGGGTCTGGCCAGACCTACGAGCAGTACTTC

D: .
V: TRBV5-4
size: few
J: TRBJ1-2
length: 14
CDR3: CASSHRGGDYGYTF
DNA: TGTGCCAGCAGCCATCGTGGAGGCGACTATGGCTACACCTTC

D: .
V: TRBV6-2/TRBV6-3
size: .
J: TRBJ2-7
length: 13
CDR3: CASSGMYVYEQYF
DNA: TGTGCCAGCAGCGGGATGTATGTATACGAGCAGTACTTC

D: TRBD2
V: TRBV4-3
size: .
J: TRBJ2-1
length: 17
CDR3: CASSQDHLAGGYNEQFF
DNA: TGCGCCAGCAGCCAAGATCACCTAGCGGGAGGTTACAATGAGCAGTTCTTC

D: .
V: TRBV5-1
size: few
J: TRBJ2-6
length: 17
CDR3: CASSLGFVGLGANVLTF
DNA: TGCGCCAGCAGCTTGGGATTCGTGGGCCTTGGGGCCAACGTCCTGACTTTC

D: .
V: TRBV5-1
size: few
J: TRBJ2-1
length: 16
CDR3: CASSPRMASAYNEQFF
DNA: TGCGCCAGCAGCCCTAGAATGGCTAGCGCCTACAATGAGCAGTTCTTC

D: .
V: TRBV13
size: .
J: TRBJ1-2
length: 18
CDR3: CASSPRLDFGPRDYGYTF
DNA: TGTGCCAGCAGCCCAAGACTTGACTTCGGACCGAGGGACTATGGCTACACCTTC

D: TRBD2
V: TRBV29-1
size: .
J: TRBJ2-5
length: 14
CDR3: CSVEFAGGQETQYF
DNA: TGCAGCGTTGAATTTGCGGGAGGCCAAGAGACCCAGTACTTC

D: TRBD1
V: TRBV28
size: few
J: TRBJ1-2
length: 13
CDR3: CASRLRGRGGYTF
DNA: TGTGCCAGCAGACTCAGGGGGCGGGGTGGCTACACCTTC

D: TRBD1
V: TRBV5-1
size: .
J: TRBJ2-3
length: 15
CDR3: CASSLETGGKDTQYF
DNA: TGCGCCAGCAGCTTGGAAACAGGGGGCAAAGATACGCAGTATTTT

D: TRBD2
V: TRBV7-6
size: .
J: TRBJ2-5
length: 17
CDR3: CASSPELAGGTKETQYF
DNA: TGTGCCAGCAGCCCGGAACTAGCGGGGGGAACTAAAGAGACCCAGTACTTC